This T cell receptor (beta chain) was profiled in a study of cytomegalovirus exposure and HLA in healthy donors. Whole-study results and caveats: Association of a missense DCLRE1C variant with TCR beta V- and J-gene trimming was reported in a later analysis.

Primers: 60 Vbeta forward and 13 Jbeta reverse. The assay was immunoSEQ multiplex PCR, and TCRdb's table has in-frame clones only and misses some. The data contain around 150,000 clones, roughly three quarters of them singletons. Remarks on this clone: Its antigen remains unidentified.

Sequencing input: PBMCs. The source is a human donor in good health.

The CDR3, as DNA: TGTGCCACCAGCAGAAAGCGAGGAGCGGGAGGCCTGGTTGAGCAGTTCTTC. Translation gives CATSRKRGAGGLVEQFF. The rearrangement uses TRBV15 and TRBJ2-1, with 9 bases aligning to TRBD2. The CDR3 runs 17 residues. The germline V gene encodes CDR1 LNHNV and CDR2 YYDKDF (reference sequence). V dropped 2 bases and J dropped 9; count of bases not matched to a gene: 14.